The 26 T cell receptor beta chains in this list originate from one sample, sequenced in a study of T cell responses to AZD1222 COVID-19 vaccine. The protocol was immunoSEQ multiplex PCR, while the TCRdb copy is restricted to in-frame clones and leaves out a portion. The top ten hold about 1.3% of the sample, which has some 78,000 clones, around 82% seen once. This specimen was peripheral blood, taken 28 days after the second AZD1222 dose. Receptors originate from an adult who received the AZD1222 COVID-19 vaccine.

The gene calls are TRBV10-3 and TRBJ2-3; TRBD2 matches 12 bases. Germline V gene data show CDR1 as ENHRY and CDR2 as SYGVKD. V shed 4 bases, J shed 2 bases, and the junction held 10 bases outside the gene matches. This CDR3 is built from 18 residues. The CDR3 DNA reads TGTGCCATCAGTGGCCTAGCGGGAGGGGGAGGTGCCACAGATACGCAGTATTTT. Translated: CAISGLAGGGGATDTQYF.

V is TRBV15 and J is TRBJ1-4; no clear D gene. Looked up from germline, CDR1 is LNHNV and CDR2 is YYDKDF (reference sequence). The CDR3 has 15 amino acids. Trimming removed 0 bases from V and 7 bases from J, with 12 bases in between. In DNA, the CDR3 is TGTGCCACCAGCAGAGATTGGCATCGTGCTGAAAAACTGTTTTTT. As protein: CATSRDWHRAEKLFF.

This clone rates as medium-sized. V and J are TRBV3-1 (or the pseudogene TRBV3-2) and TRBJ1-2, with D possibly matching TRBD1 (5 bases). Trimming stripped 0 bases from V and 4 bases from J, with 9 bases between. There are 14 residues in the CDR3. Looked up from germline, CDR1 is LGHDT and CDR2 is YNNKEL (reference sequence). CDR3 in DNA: TGTGCCAGCAGCCAAGACGCAGGGAGCTATGGCTACACCTTC. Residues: CASSQDAGSYGYTF.

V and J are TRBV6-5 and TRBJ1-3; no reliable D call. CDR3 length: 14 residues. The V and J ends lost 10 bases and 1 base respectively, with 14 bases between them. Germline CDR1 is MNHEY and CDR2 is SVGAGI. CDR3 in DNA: TGTGCCACTATCAATACTCCTTCTGGAAACACCATATATTTT. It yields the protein CATINTPSGNTIYF.

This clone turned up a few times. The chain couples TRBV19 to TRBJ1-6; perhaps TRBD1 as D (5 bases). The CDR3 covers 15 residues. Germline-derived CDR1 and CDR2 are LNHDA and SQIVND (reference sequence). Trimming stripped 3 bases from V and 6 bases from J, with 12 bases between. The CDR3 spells CASSMAPGTNSPLHF. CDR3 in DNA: TGTGCCAGTAGTATGGCACCAGGGACTAATTCACCCCTCCACTTT.

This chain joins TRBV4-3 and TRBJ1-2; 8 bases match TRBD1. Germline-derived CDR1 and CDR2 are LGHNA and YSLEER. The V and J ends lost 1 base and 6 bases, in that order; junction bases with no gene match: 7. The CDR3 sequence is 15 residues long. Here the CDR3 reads CASSQGYRGYHGYTF. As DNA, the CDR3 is TGCGCCAGCAGCCAAGGGTACAGGGGGTATCATGGCTACACCTTC.

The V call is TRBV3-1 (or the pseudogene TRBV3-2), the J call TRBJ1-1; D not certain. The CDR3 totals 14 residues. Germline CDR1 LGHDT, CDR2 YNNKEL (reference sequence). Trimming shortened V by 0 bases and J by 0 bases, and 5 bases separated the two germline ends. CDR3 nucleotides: TGTGCCAGCAGCCAAGAAGTTATGAACACTGAAGCTTTCTTT. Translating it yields CASSQEVMNTEAFF.

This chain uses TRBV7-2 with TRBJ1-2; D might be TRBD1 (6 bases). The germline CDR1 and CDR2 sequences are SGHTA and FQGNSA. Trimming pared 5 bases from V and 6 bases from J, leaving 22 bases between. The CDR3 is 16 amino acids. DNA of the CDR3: TGTGCCAGCAGCCCAGGTGGCTTAGACAGGATTAATGGCTACACCTTC. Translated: CASSPGGLDRINGYTF. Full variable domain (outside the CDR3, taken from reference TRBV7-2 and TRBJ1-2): GAGVSQSPSNKVTEKGKDVELRCDPISGHTALYWYRQSLGQGLEFLIYFQGNSAPDKSGLPSDRFSAERTGGSVSTLTIQRTQQEDSAVYLCASSPGGLDRINGYTFGSGTRLTVV.

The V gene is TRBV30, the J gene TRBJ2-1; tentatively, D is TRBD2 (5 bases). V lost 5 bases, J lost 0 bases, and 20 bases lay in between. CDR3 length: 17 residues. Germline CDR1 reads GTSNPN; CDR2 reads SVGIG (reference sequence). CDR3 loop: CAWVRELTFTSYNEQFF. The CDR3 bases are TGTGCCTGGGTTAGGGAGCTGACGTTTACCTCCTACAATGAGCAGTTCTTC.

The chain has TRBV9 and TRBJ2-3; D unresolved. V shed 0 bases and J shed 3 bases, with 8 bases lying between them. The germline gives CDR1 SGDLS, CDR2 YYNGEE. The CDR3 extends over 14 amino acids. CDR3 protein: CASSVAPGTDTQYF. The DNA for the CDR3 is TGTGCCAGCAGCGTAGCTCCAGGAACAGATACGCAGTATTTT. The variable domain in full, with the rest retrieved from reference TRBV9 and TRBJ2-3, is DSGVTQTPKHLITATGQRVTLRCSPRSGDLSVYWYQQSLDQGLQFLIQYYNGEERAKGNILERFSAQQFPDLHSELNLSSLELGDSALYFCASSVAPGTDTQYFGPGTRLTVL.

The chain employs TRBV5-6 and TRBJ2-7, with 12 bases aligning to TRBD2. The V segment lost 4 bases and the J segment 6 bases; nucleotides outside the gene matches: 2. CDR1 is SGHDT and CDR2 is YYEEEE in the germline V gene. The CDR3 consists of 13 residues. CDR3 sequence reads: CASSRTSGTEQYF. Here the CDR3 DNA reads TGTGCCAGCAGCCGGACTAGCGGGACCGAGCAGTACTTC. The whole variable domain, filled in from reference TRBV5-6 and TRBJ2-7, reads DAGVTQSPTHLIKTRGQQVTLRCSPKSGHDTVSWYQQALGQGPQFIFQYYEEEERQRGNFPDRFSGHQFPNYSSELNVNALLLGDSALYLCASSRTSGTEQYFGPGTRLTVT.

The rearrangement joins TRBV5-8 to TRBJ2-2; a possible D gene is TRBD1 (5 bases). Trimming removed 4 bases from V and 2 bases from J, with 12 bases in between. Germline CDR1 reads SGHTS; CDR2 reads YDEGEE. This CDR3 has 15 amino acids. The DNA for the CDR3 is TGTGCCAGCAGCCGACAGATACCCAACACCGGGGAGCTGTTTTTT. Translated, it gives CASSRQIPNTGELFF.

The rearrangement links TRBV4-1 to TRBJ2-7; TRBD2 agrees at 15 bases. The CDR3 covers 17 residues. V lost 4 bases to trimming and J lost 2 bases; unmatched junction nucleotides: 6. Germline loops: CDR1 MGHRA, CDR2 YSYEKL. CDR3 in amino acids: CASSLGLAGGSPYEQYF. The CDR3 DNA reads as TGCGCCAGCAGCCTGGGACTAGCGGGAGGTTCTCCCTACGAGCAGTACTTC.

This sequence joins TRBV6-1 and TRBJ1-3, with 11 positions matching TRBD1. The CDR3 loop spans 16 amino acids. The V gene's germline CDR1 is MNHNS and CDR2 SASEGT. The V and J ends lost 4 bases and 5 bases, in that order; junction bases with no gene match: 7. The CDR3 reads CASSGGTGGLRNTIYF. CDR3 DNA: TGTGCCAGCAGTGGGGGGACAGGGGGATTAAGAAACACCATATATTTT.

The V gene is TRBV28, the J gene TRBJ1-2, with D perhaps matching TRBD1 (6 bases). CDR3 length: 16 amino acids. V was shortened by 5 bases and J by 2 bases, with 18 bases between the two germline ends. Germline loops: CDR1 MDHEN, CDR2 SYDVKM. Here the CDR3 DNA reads TGTGCCAGCAGTGTCTACAGGGTTCCACAGAACTATGGCTACACCTTC. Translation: CASSVYRVPQNYGYTF.

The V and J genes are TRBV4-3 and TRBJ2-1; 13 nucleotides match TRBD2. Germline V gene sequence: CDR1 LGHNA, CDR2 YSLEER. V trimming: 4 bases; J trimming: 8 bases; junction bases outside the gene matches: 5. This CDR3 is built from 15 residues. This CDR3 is CASSRTSGRAYEQFF. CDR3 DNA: TGCGCCAGCAGCCGAACTAGCGGGAGGGCCTATGAGCAGTTCTTC.

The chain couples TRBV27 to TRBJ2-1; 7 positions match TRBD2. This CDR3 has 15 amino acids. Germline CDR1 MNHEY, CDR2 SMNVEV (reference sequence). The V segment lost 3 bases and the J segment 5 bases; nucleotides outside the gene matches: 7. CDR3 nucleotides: TGTGCCAGCAGTTTGGGTGGGAGGGCCGACAATGAGCAGTTCTTC. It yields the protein CASSLGGRADNEQFF.

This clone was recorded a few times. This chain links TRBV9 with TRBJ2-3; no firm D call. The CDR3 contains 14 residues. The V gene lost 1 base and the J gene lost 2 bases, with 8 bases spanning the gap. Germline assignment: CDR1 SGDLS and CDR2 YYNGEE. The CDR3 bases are TGTGCCAGCAGCGTATTCTCTACCACAGATACGCAGTATTTT. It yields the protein CASSVFSTTDTQYF.

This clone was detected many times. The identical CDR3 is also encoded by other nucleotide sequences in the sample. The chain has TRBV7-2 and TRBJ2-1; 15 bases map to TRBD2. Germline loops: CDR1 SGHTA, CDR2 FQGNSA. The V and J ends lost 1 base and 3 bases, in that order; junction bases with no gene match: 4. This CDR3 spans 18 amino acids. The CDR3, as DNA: TGTGCCAGCAGCTTAGAGGGGACTAGCGGGAGGTTCTACAATGAGCAGTTCTTC. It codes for CASSLEGTSGRFYNEQFF.

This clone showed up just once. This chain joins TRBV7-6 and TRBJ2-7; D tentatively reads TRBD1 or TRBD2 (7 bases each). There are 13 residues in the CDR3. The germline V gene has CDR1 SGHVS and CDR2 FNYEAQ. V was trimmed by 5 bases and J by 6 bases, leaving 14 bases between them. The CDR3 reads CASSQGGGLEQYF. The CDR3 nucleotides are TGTGCCAGCAGCCAGGGGGGGGGCCTCGAGCAGTACTTC.

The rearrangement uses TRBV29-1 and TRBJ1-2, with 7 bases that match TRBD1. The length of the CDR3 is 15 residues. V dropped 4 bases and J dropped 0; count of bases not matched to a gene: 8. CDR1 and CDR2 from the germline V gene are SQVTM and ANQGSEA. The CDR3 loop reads CSVVGMTGPNYGYTF. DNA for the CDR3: TGCAGCGTTGTAGGGATGACAGGGCCTAACTATGGCTACACCTTC.

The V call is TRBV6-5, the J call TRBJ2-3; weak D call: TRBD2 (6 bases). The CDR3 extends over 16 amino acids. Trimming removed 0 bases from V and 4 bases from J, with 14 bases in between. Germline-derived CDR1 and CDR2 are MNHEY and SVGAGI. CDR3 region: CASSYSSVWGADTQYF. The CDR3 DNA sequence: TGTGCCAGCAGTTACTCATCGGTTTGGGGGGCAGATACGCAGTATTTT.

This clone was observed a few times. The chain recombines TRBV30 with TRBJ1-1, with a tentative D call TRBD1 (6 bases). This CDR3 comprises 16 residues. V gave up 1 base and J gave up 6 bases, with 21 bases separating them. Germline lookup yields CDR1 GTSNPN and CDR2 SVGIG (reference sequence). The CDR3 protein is CAWSGGAWGRAAEAFF. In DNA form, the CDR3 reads TGTGCCTGGAGTGGGGGGGCTTGGGGCAGGGCGGCTGAAGCTTTCTTT. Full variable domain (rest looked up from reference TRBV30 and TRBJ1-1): SQTIHQWPATLVQPVGSPLSLECTVEGTSNPNLYWYRQAAGRGLQLLFYSVGIGQISSEVPQNLSASRPQDRQFILSSKKLLLSDSGFYLCAWSGGAWGRAAEAFFGQGTRLTVV.

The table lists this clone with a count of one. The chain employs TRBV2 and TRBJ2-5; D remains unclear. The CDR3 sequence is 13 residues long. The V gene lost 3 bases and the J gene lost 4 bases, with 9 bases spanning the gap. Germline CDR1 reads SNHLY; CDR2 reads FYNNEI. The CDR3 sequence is CASSDYLGETQYF. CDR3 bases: TGTGCCAGCAGTGACTACCTCGGAGAGACCCAGTACTTC.

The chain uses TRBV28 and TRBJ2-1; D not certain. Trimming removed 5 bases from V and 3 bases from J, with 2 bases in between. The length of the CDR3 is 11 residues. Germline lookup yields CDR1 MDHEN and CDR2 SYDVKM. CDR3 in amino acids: CASSGYNEQFF. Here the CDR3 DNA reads TGTGCCAGCAGTGGCTACAATGAGCAGTTCTTC.

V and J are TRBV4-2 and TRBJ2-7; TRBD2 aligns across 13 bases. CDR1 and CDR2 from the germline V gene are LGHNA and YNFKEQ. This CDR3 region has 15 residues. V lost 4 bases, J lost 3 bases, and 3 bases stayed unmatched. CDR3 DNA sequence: TGTGCCAGCAGCCCACGACTAGCGGGAGGCTACGAGCAGTACTTC. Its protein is CASSPRLAGGYEQYF.